Presented here are 18 T cell receptor beta chains from one specimen sequenced in a study of blood T cell repertoires in COVID-19 (dated by TCRdb to about 2020). Library preparation employed the immunoSEQ multiplex PCR assay. The immuneACCESS repertoire file appears here via TCRdb, limited to in-frame rearrangements. These files lack a portion of the clones; in checked studies, under half of the deficit traces to unresolved V genes, and the cause of the others is not known. The sample table records hundreds of thousands of clones; more than 80% of these occur just once. Around 7.5% of the sample is held by the ten biggest clonotypes. Sequencing was carried out using peripheral blood. The receptors originated from a woman older than 75 with COVID-19, enrolled during active disease.

The chain uses TRBV5-1 and TRBJ1-1; D gene uncertain. Trimming pared 0 bases from V and 0 bases from J, leaving 12 bases between. Germline CDR1 reads SGHRS; CDR2 reads YFSETQ. This CDR3 region has 16 residues. CDR3 in DNA: TGCGCCAGCAGCTTGGCCTCGGGATCCATGAACACTGAAGCTTTCTTT. This encodes CASSLASGSMNTEAFF.

The chain has TRBV9 and TRBJ2-1; 16 bases agree with TRBD2. The ends lost 0 bases at V and 5 bases at J; junction bases unmatched: 5. CDR3 length equals 18 residues. Germline CDR1 is SGDLS and CDR2 is YYNGEE. CDR3 sequence: CASSVAGTSGRANNEQFF. The CDR3 DNA reads TGTGCCAGCAGCGTAGCCGGGACTAGCGGGAGGGCCAACAATGAGCAGTTCTTC.

V and J are TRBV10-3 and TRBJ2-6, with D perhaps matching TRBD2 (6 bases). This CDR3 region has 15 residues. The V end lost 11 bases, the J end lost 0 bases, and 14 bases lay between the germline ends. Germline CDR1 and CDR2: ENHRY and SYGVKD. CDR3 in amino acids: CASRTGDSGANVLTF. The CDR3 DNA is TGTGCCTCCAGGACGGGGGACTCTGGGGCCAACGTCCTGACTTTC.

The V call is TRBV7-9, the J call TRBJ1-1, with D hard to call. The CDR3 loop spans 15 amino acids. Between the trimmed V and J ends, which lost 5 bases and 5 bases, there was a span of 18 bases. Germline V gives CDR1 SEHNR, CDR2 FQNEAQ (reference sequence). CDR3 coding DNA: TGTGCCAGCAGCCCAAATGTTTTGAGCGGAACTGAAGCTTTCTTT. It codes for CASSPNVLSGTEAFF.

The chain combines TRBV7-9 with TRBJ1-6; 10 bases are shared with TRBD1. V was clipped by 0 bases and J by 10 bases; unmatched bases: 3. CDR1 SEHNR and CDR2 FQNEAQ come from the germline V gene (reference sequence). This CDR3 region has 15 residues. As DNA, the CDR3 is TGTGCCAGCAGCTTAGCGGGACAGGGGTACTCACCCCTCCACTTT. It specifies CASSLAGQGYSPLHF.

The chain joins TRBV4-1 to TRBJ2-3, with 8 bases fitting TRBD1. Trimming took 1 base from V and 1 from J; bases not matched to a gene: 4. This CDR3 spans 16 amino acids. CDR1 MGHRA and CDR2 YSYEKL come from the germline V gene. CDR3 loop: CASSQAAGQGTDTQYF. The DNA of the CDR3 is TGCGCCAGCAGCCAAGCCGCGGGACAGGGCACAGATACGCAGTATTTT.

This clone turned up a few times. The V and J genes are TRBV19 and TRBJ2-2; D is undetermined. CDR3 length equals 11 residues. Between the trimmed V and J ends, which lost 5 bases and 6 bases, there was a span of 4 bases. From germline, CDR1 is LNHDA and CDR2 SQIVND (reference sequence). The CDR3, as DNA: TGTGCCAGTAGTTTCGCCGGGGAGCTGTTTTTT. Protein: CASSFAGELFF.

J is TRBJ1-1 and V is TRBV5-4; D possibly corresponds to TRBD1 (5 bases). V was shortened by 2 bases and J by 5 bases, with 10 bases between the two germline ends. CDR3 length: 13 amino acids. In germline, CDR1 is SGHNT, CDR2 YYREEE (reference sequence). CDR3 sequence: CASSLWGGTEAFF. CDR3 nucleotides: TGTGCCAGCAGCTTATGGGGGGGGACTGAAGCTTTCTTT.

The chain joins TRBV19 to TRBJ1-3; 9 bases match TRBD1. V gave up 3 bases and J gave up 0 bases; unmatched junction bases: 6. This CDR3 comprises 17 residues. Germline lookup yields CDR1 LNHDA and CDR2 SQIVND (reference sequence). The CDR3 DNA follows: TGTGCCAGTAGTATGCTCGGACAGGGGAGCTCTGGAAACACCATATATTTT. Its translation: CASSMLGQGSSGNTIYF.

The chain has TRBV28 and TRBJ1-1; a possible D gene is TRBD1 (6 bases). Germline V gives CDR1 MDHEN, CDR2 SYDVKM. V was pared by 5 bases and J by 4 bases, with 17 bases between. The CDR3 is 15 amino acids. The CDR3 spells CASSRTIRGSTEAFF. The CDR3 DNA sequence: TGTGCCAGCAGTCGAACCATCAGGGGCTCCACTGAAGCTTTCTTT.

The V call is TRBV19, the J call TRBJ1-2; 7 nucleotides align to TRBD1. Germline loops: CDR1 LNHDA, CDR2 SQIVND (reference sequence). CDR3 length: 17 amino acids. V shed 6 bases, J shed 4 bases, and the junction held 17 bases outside the gene matches. The CDR3 here is CASRMYSGTAPTYGYTF. The CDR3 DNA reads as TGTGCCAGTAGAATGTATTCGGGGACAGCACCGACCTATGGCTACACCTTC.

The V gene is TRBV4-1, the J gene TRBJ2-3; 7 bases fit TRBD1. The CDR3 is 15 amino acids. Germline CDR1 reads MGHRA; CDR2 reads YSYEKL. V shed 7 bases, J shed 1 base, and the junction held 8 bases outside the gene matches. The CDR3 bases are TGCGCCAGCAACCGACAGGGCCGTGGCACAGATACGCAGTATTTT. It specifies CASNRQGRGTDTQYF.

J is TRBJ1-3 and V is TRBV3-1 (or the pseudogene TRBV3-2); a possible D gene is TRBD1 (6 bases). The germline gives CDR1 LGHDT, CDR2 YNNKEL (reference sequence). Trimming removed 2 bases at V and 0 bases at J, with 14 bases between. CDR3 length: 17 amino acids. In DNA form, the CDR3 reads TGTGCCAGCAGCCAACCGGGACAAAGCTTCTCTGGAAACACCATATATTTT. As protein: CASSQPGQSFSGNTIYF.

J is TRBJ2-7 and V is TRBV7-9; possible D gene TRBD1, 5 bases. V dropped 2 bases and J dropped 0 bases, with 11 bases sitting between them. The CDR3 length is 15 residues. Looked up from germline, CDR1 is SEHNR and CDR2 is FQNEAQ (reference sequence). The CDR3 region has the DNA TGTGCCAGCAGCTTAATCCAGGGCCCCTCCTACGAGCAGTACTTC. Protein: CASSLIQGPSYEQYF.

This sequence joins TRBV5-6 and TRBJ2-7, with 10 nucleotides matching TRBD1. The J segment lost 7 bases and the V segment lost 0 bases, leaving 7 bases of the junction unmatched. The CDR3 covers 15 residues. The germline CDR1 and CDR2 sequences are SGHDT and YYEEEE. The DNA for the CDR3 is TGTGCCAGCAGCTTGGTGGGACAGGGGAATGGGGAGCAGTACTTC. As protein: CASSLVGQGNGEQYF.

J is TRBJ1-1 and V is TRBV28; unclear D gene. Looked up from germline, CDR1 is MDHEN and CDR2 is SYDVKM. CDR3 length: 14 amino acids. The ends were cut back, 5 bases at V and 4 bases at J, with 14 bases in the middle. CDR3 bases: TGTGCCAGCAGTCCTAGATCAATCTCCACTGAAGCTTTCTTT. Protein: CASSPRSISTEAFF. Complete variable domain (other parts from reference TRBV28 and TRBJ1-1): DVKVTQSSRYLVKRTGEKVFLECVQDMDHENMFWYRQDPGLGLRLIYFSYDVKMKEKGDIPEGYSVSREKKERFSLILESASTNQTSMYLCASSPRSISTEAFFGQGTRLTVV.

V is TRBV19 and J is TRBJ1-2, with D maybe TRBD1 (6 bases). CDR1 and CDR2 (germline): LNHDA, SQIVND (reference sequence). CDR3 length equals 14 residues. Deletions cut 7 bases from V and 3 bases from J, with 15 bases between. The CDR3 is CASMKAGAYYGYTF. The DNA for the CDR3 is TGTGCCAGTATGAAGGCAGGGGCTTACTATGGCTACACCTTC.

The V call is TRBV30, the J call TRBJ2-1; D is undetermined. The CDR3 is made up of 15 amino acids. V dropped 4 bases and J dropped 0 bases, with 13 bases sitting between them. Germline V lookup: CDR1 GTSNPN, CDR2 SVGIG (reference sequence). Written as DNA, the CDR3 is TGTGCCTGGAAGAAGGAGCTGCGCTCCTACAATGAGCAGTTCTTC. Its translation is CAWKKELRSYNEQFF.